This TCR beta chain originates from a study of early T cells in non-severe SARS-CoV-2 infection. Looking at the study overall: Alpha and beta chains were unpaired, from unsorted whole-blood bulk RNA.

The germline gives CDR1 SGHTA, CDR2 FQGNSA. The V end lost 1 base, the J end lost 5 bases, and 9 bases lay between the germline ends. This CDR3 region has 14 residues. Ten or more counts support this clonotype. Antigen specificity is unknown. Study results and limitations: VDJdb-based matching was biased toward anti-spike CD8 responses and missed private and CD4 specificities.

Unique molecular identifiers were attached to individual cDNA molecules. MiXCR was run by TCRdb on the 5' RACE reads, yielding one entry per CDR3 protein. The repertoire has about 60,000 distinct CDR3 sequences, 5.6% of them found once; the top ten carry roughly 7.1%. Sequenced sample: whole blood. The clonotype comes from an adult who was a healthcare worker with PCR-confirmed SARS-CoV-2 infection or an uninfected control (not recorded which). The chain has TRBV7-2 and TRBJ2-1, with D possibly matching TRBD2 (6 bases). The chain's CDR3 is CASSLGGAHNEQFF. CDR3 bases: TGTGCCAGCAGCTTAGGCGGGGCCCACAATGAGCAGTTCTTC.